Each of the 31 T cell receptor beta chains below was sequenced from the same sample in a study of cytomegalovirus exposure and HLA in healthy donors. In the PCR, 60 Vbeta and 13 Jbeta primers were used. Sequencing was performed with immunoSEQ multiplex PCR; in TCRdb, only in-frame clones are kept and a portion is missing. The sample lists over 150,000 clones, 84% occurring once. Sequenced sample: PBMCs. The receptors come from a girl between 5 and 17 years old in good health and CMV-seropositive.

The chain employs TRBV7-3 and TRBJ1-1; a possible D gene is TRBD1 (5 bases). The CDR3 contains 16 residues. Trimming cost V 5 bases and J 2 bases, with 18 bases left between them. Germline CDR1 SGHTA, CDR2 FQGTGA. Here the CDR3 DNA reads TGTGCCAGCAGCCCATGGGGGAGGGGAGCTAACACTGAAGCTTTCTTT. As protein: CASSPWGRGANTEAFF.

The rearrangement joins TRBV19 to TRBJ1-2; D may be TRBD1 (5 bases). V lost 7 bases to trimming and J lost 2 bases, with 8 bases between them. The CDR3 is 12 amino acids. Germline values: CDR1 LNHDA, CDR2 SQIVND (reference sequence). In DNA, the CDR3 is TGTGCCAGTACCGACAGAAACTATGGCTACACCTTC. Its protein is CASTDRNYGYTF.

The chain carries TRBV4-1 and TRBJ2-2; 12 bases are a match to TRBD2. The CDR3 contains 18 residues. V lost 0 bases, J lost 6 bases, and 8 bases stayed unmatched. Germline CDR1 reads MGHRA; CDR2 reads YSYEKL. DNA for the CDR3: TGCGCCAGCAGCCAAGAGCTCCCTAGCGGGGGGGCAGCCGGGGAGCTGTTTTTT. Translating it yields CASSQELPSGGAAGELFF.

V usage is TRBV19 and J usage is TRBJ1-5; TRBD1 matches 9 bases. Germline assignment: CDR1 LNHDA and CDR2 SQIVND (reference sequence). V gave up 8 bases and J gave up 7 bases; unmatched junction bases: 9. The CDR3 has 14 residues. CDR3 DNA sequence: TGTGCCAGTGGGACAGGGTGGGTAGGGCAGCCCCAGCATTTT. Its translation: CASGTGWVGQPQHF. Full variable domain (remainder filled in from reference TRBV19 and TRBJ1-5): DGGITQSPKYLFRKEGQNVTLSCEQNLNHDAMYWYRQDPGQGLRLIYYSQIVNDFQKGDIAEGYSVSREKKESFPLTVTSAQKNPTAFYLCASGTGWVGQPQHFGDGTRLSIL.

The gene calls are TRBV7-3 and TRBJ1-1; no clear D. The V gene's germline CDR1 is SGHTA and CDR2 FQGTGA. The CDR3 extends over 14 amino acids. The ends were cut back, 0 bases at V and 0 bases at J, with 5 bases in the middle. As DNA, the CDR3 is TGTGCCAGCAGCTTAACCTCTCTGAACACTGAAGCTTTCTTT. Its protein product is CASSLTSLNTEAFF. Complete variable domain (other parts from reference TRBV7-3 and TRBJ1-1): GAGVSQTPSNKVTEKGKYVELRCDPISGHTALYWYRQSLGQGPEFLIYFQGTGAADDSGLPNDRFFAVRPEGSVSTLKIQRTERGDSAVYLCASSLTSLNTEAFFGQGTRLTVV.

As to this clone: The junction differs from germline at one of its ends, possibly a read error. The chain joins TRBV2 to TRBJ1-1, with TRBD1 as a possible D gene (6 bases). Germline V gives CDR1 SNHLY, CDR2 FYNNEI. The CDR3 consists of 15 residues. DNA for the CDR3: TGTGCCAGCAGTGAGCCGGGGGGCGCATTCACTGAAGCTTCCTTT. Translated: CASSEPGGAFTEASF. Full variable domain (remainder filled in from reference TRBV2 and TRBJ1-1): EPEVTQTPSHQVTQMGQEVILRCVPISNHLYFYWYRQILGQKVEFLVSFYNNEISEKSEIFDDQFSVERPDGSNFTLKIRSTKLEDSAMYFCASSEPGGAFTEASFGQGTRLTVV.

The chain recombines TRBV6-5 with TRBJ2-7; no definite D call. In germline, CDR1 is MNHEY, CDR2 SVGAGI. The CDR3 is made up of 12 amino acids. Trimming cost V 5 bases and J 3 bases, with 8 bases left between them. The CDR3 is CASSKTLYEQYF. The CDR3 DNA sequence: TGTGCCAGCAGTAAGACACTCTACGAGCAGTACTTC.

The chain uses TRBV15 and TRBJ2-7; weak D call: TRBD1 (6 bases). The CDR3 runs 17 residues. The germline CDR1 and CDR2 sequences are LNHNV and YYDKDF (reference sequence). V was clipped by 3 bases and J by 6 bases, with 24 bases between them. The CDR3 here is CATSSDGWGQTRAEQYF. CDR3 sequence (DNA): TGTGCCACCAGCAGCGACGGCTGGGGACAAACAAGGGCCGAGCAGTACTTC. Together with reference TRBV15 and TRBJ2-7, the CDR3 gives the full variable domain: DAMVIQNPRYQVTQFGKPVTLSCSQTLNHNVMYWYQQKSSQAPKLLFHYYDKDFNNEADTPDNFQSRRPNTSFCFLDIRSPGLGDTAMYLCATSSDGWGQTRAEQYFGPGTRLTVT.

A few counts support this clone. The identical CDR3 is also encoded by other nucleotide sequences in the sample. CDR3 amino acids: CASSVAEGSGNTIYF. The CDR3 DNA reads TGTGCCAGCAGCGTGGCCGAGGGATCTGGAAACACCATATATTTT. The chain carries TRBV9 and TRBJ1-3, with D unresolved. The CDR3 runs to 15 residues. Germline CDR1 reads SGDLS; CDR2 reads YYNGEE. V gave up 2 bases and J gave up 1 base, with 10 bases separating them.

This clone was seen a handful of times. The rearrangement joins TRBV7-2 to TRBJ2-5, with D possibly matching TRBD2 (6 bases). This CDR3 has 17 residues. The V gene lost 1 base and the J gene lost 0 bases, with 15 bases spanning the gap. Germline V lookup: CDR1 SGHTA, CDR2 FQGNSA. CDR3 loop: CASSLVWRGPYQETQYF. The CDR3 DNA sequence: TGTGCCAGCAGCTTAGTGTGGCGGGGCCCGTACCAAGAGACCCAGTACTTC.

This clone was seen once. The chain employs TRBV13 and TRBJ2-6; D is perhaps TRBD1 (5 bases). Germline V lookup: CDR1 PRHDT, CDR2 FYEKMQ (reference sequence). Deletions cut 4 bases from V and 0 bases from J, with 16 bases between. The CDR3 has 18 residues. As DNA, the CDR3 is TGTGCCAGCAGCTCGGGCAGGGTTAGCAGCTCTGGGGCCAACGTCCTGACTTTC. Its protein product is CASSSGRVSSSGANVLTF. Variable domain in full (rest from reference TRBV13 and TRBJ2-6): AAGVIQSPRHLIKEKRETATLKCYPIPRHDTVYWYQQGPGQDPQFLISFYEKMQSDKGSIPDRFSAQQFSDYHSELNMSSLELGDSALYFCASSSGRVSSSGANVLTFGAGSRLTVL.

For this clone: The sample holds other DNA sequences that translate to the same CDR3. The CDR3 sequence: CASSLGGGSYNEQFF. CDR3 DNA: TGTGCCAGCAGCTTAGGCGGAGGATCCTACAATGAGCAGTTCTTC. V usage is TRBV7-2 and J usage is TRBJ2-1; possible D gene TRBD2, 5 bases. Trimming removed 1 base from V and 1 base from J, with 8 bases in between. The CDR3 has 15 residues. The germline V gene encodes CDR1 SGHTA and CDR2 FQGNSA.

The gene calls are TRBV5-1 and TRBJ2-5; TRBD2 aligns across 9 bases. The germline CDR1 and CDR2 sequences are SGHRS and YFSETQ. The CDR3 is made up of 14 amino acids. Trimming cost V 4 bases and J 6 bases; bases outside gene matches: 7. CDR3 nucleotides: TGCGCCAGCAGCCGGACTAGCGACGTAAAGACCCAGTACTTC. It is translated as CASSRTSDVKTQYF.

V and J are TRBV5-7 and TRBJ2-7; 8 bases map to TRBD1. TRBV5-7 is assigned to the ORF class and has an uncertain function. After removal of 4 bases from V and 3 bases from J, the junction contained 9 bases not matched to a gene. There are 15 residues in the CDR3. CDR3 DNA: TGTGCCAGCAGCCATTCGGGGGACAGGAACTACGAGCAGTACTTC. Encoded protein: CASSHSGDRNYEQYF.

This clone has only one observation. The chain uses TRBV27 and TRBJ1-5; D remains unclear. Looked up from germline, CDR1 is MNHEY and CDR2 is SMNVEV (reference sequence). This CDR3 region has 13 residues. V was pared by 2 bases and J by 4 bases, with 6 bases between. The CDR3 nucleotides are TGTGCCAGCAGTTTACACGGGAATCAGCCCCAGCATTTT. Translation: CASSLHGNQPQHF.

V gene TRBV19 combines with J gene TRBJ1-2; D possibly corresponds to TRBD1 (6 bases). Germline V gene lookup returns CDR1 LNHDA and CDR2 SQIVND (reference sequence). Trimming pared 3 bases from V and 8 bases from J, leaving 16 bases between. The CDR3 covers 14 residues. This chain's CDR3 is CASSMDNSRGGYTF. Written as DNA, the CDR3 is TGTGCCAGTAGTATGGACAACTCCAGGGGCGGCTACACCTTC.

As to this clone: Other DNA sequences of this sample code for an identical CDR3. The J gene is TRBJ2-1, the V gene TRBV5-1, with a possible D match to TRBD2 (7 bases). The CDR3 extends over 15 amino acids. V was clipped by 1 base and J by 2 bases, with 10 bases between them. CDR1 is SGHRS, CDR2 YFSETQ, per germline. CDR3 sequence: CASSLRGGAYNEQFF. The CDR3 bases are TGCGCCAGCAGCTTGAGAGGGGGGGCCTACAATGAGCAGTTCTTC.

The chain carries TRBV2 and TRBJ1-2; 10 positions match TRBD1. There are 14 residues in the CDR3. The germline gives CDR1 SNHLY, CDR2 FYNNEI. Trimming at V came to 4 bases and at J to 8 bases, leaving 7 bases not matched to a gene. CDR3 nucleotide sequence: TGTGCCAGCAGTGTTGCGACAGGGGGCGACGGCTACACCTTC. Protein: CASSVATGGDGYTF.

The J gene is TRBJ2-1, the V gene TRBV7-9; TRBD2 matches at 9 bases. Germline lookup yields CDR1 SEHNR and CDR2 FQNEAQ (reference sequence). The CDR3 covers 15 residues. With V trimmed by 0 bases and J by 5 bases, 2 bases remained unmatched. The DNA for the CDR3 is TGTGCCAGCAGCTTAGCGGCTAGCGGGGACAATGAGCAGTTCTTC. Translated, it gives CASSLAASGDNEQFF. The entire variable domain, with the rest obtained from reference TRBV7-9 and TRBJ2-1, is as follows: DTGVSQNPRHKITKRGQNVTFRCDPISEHNRLYWYRQTLGQGPEFLTYFQNEAQLEKSRLLSDRFSAERPKGSFSTLEIQRTEQGDSAMYLCASSLAASGDNEQFFGPGTRLTVL.

The chain is built from TRBV7-3 and TRBJ2-4, with D maybe TRBD2 (6 bases). V dropped 5 bases and J dropped 7 bases, with 15 bases sitting between them. The CDR3 covers 14 residues. CDR1 and CDR2 from the germline V gene are SGHTA and FQGTGA. CDR3 bases: TGTGCCAGCAGCCCCGGGGGACCCCACAACATTCAGTACTTC. Translating gives CASSPGGPHNIQYF. Based on the CDR3 plus reference TRBV7-3 and TRBJ2-4, the full variable domain is GAGVSQTPSNKVTEKGKYVELRCDPISGHTALYWYRQSLGQGPEFLIYFQGTGAADDSGLPNDRFFAVRPEGSVSTLKIQRTERGDSAVYLCASSPGGPHNIQYFGAGTRLSVL.

About this clone: Sequence at one end of the junction differs from germline and may be a read error. The sample holds other DNA sequences that translate to the same CDR3. This chain connects TRBV7-6 to TRBJ2-7; TRBD2 matches 13 bases. Germline CDR1 is SGHVS and CDR2 is FNYEAQ. This CDR3 has 16 amino acids. The CDR3: CASSLGTSGGGYEQYF. The CDR3 DNA reads as TGTGCCAGCAGTTTAGGAACTAGCGGGGGGGGGTACGAGCAGTACTTC.

The chain links TRBV11-2 to TRBJ1-3, with 8 bases identical to TRBD1. The germline V gene has CDR1 SGHAT and CDR2 FQNNGV. The CDR3 is 14 amino acids. V dropped 3 bases and J dropped 6; count of bases not matched to a gene: 4. DNA for the CDR3: TGTGCCAGCAGCTTCGGGACAGGTTCAAACACCATATATTTT. Its translation: CASSFGTGSNTIYF.

The J gene is TRBJ1-2, the V gene TRBV9; 8 nucleotides line up with TRBD1. CDR3 length equals 13 residues. Germline V gives CDR1 SGDLS, CDR2 YYNGEE. The J segment lost 8 bases and the V segment lost 3 bases, leaving 6 bases of the junction unmatched. CDR3 coding DNA: TGTGCCAGCAGCGCGGGGACAGGTGGCGGCTACACCTTC. Translated: CASSAGTGGGYTF.

This sequence joins TRBV12-5 and TRBJ1-2; D is ambiguous. Trimming shortened V by 1 base and J by 6 bases, and 9 bases separated the two germline ends. The CDR3 totals 13 residues. CDR1 and CDR2 from the germline V gene are LGHNT and FRNRAP. As DNA, the CDR3 is TGTGCTAGTGGTTTGGCCGCCCGGGATGGCTACACCTTC. Translating gives CASGLAARDGYTF.

V gene TRBV2 combines with J gene TRBJ1-2, with TRBD1 identical over 9 bases. CDR3 length: 13 amino acids. The germline gives CDR1 SNHLY, CDR2 FYNNEI. J was trimmed by 5 bases and V by 10 bases; bases with no gene match: 8. In nucleotides, the CDR3 is TGTGCCATAACAGGGGGCCAGGGTTATGGCTACACCTTC. Encoded protein: CAITGGQGYGYTF. The full variable domain, rest sourced from reference TRBV2 and TRBJ1-2, is EPEVTQTPSHQVTQMGQEVILRCVPISNHLYFYWYRQILGQKVEFLVSFYNNEISEKSEIFDDQFSVERPDGSNFTLKIRSTKLEDSAMYFCAITGGQGYGYTFGSGTRLTVV.

This chain links TRBV29-1 with TRBJ2-5; 7 bases line up with TRBD1. With 4 bases clipped from V and 4 bases from J, the junction kept 6 bases outside the gene matches. This CDR3 contains 13 residues. From germline, CDR1 is SQVTM and CDR2 ANQGSEA. The CDR3 spells CSVGWRQGETQYF. CDR3 sequence (DNA): TGCAGCGTTGGATGGCGACAGGGAGAGACCCAGTACTTC.

V is TRBV5-8 and J is TRBJ2-2, with TRBD2 identical over 7 bases. The CDR3 loop spans 16 amino acids. Trimming removed 1 base from V and 0 bases from J; junction bases left unmatched: 3. Germline loops: CDR1 SGHTS, CDR2 YDEGEE. As DNA, the CDR3 is TGTGCCAGCAGCTTGTCGGGGGGTCCGAACACCGGGGAGCTGTTTTTT. It codes for CASSLSGGPNTGELFF.

The chain links TRBV7-8 to TRBJ2-7, with D perhaps TRBD2 (6 bases). Germline V gene lookup returns CDR1 SGHVS and CDR2 FQNEAQ. V was trimmed by 2 bases and J by 2 bases, leaving 7 bases between them. This CDR3 region has 13 residues. The CDR3 DNA sequence: TGTGCCAGCAGCTTACGGGAGACCTACGAGCAGTACTTC. It translates to CASSLRETYEQYF.

This sequence joins TRBV9 and TRBJ1-1, with D maybe TRBD1 (5 bases). The germline V and J ends were trimmed by 4 bases and 1 base, with 14 bases remaining between them. In germline, CDR1 is SGDLS, CDR2 YYNGEE. This CDR3 spans 15 amino acids. The CDR3 region has the DNA TGTGCCAGCAGCTACTCAGGGCGGGGGAACACTGAAGCTTTCTTT. This gives the protein CASSYSGRGNTEAFF.

The chain recombines TRBV6-1 with TRBJ2-3; the D gene is possibly TRBD2 (6 bases). Trimming left V 1 base short and J 8 bases short, with 19 bases between. This CDR3 is 16 amino acids long. The germline V gene encodes CDR1 MNHNS and CDR2 SASEGT. The CDR3 here is CASSEGRGRYSGTQYF. The DNA of the CDR3 is TGTGCCAGCAGTGAAGGGAGGGGACGGTATTCAGGTACGCAGTATTTT.

The chain uses TRBV4-2 and TRBJ2-1; possibly TRBD1 for D (6 bases). The CDR3 totals 16 residues. In germline, CDR1 is LGHNA, CDR2 YNFKEQ. V gave up 4 bases and J gave up 2 bases, with 15 bases separating them. CDR3 amino acids: CASSPAGVATYNEQFF. CDR3 in DNA: TGTGCCAGCAGCCCTGCAGGGGTAGCTACCTACAATGAGCAGTTCTTC.